This T cell receptor beta chain was retrieved from a study of CD8+ T cells in alopecia areata. The overall study: For the treated group, dosing was oral tofacitinib at 5 to 10 mg twice daily.

In germline, CDR1 is SQVTM, CDR2 ANQGSEA. The CDR3 length is 15 residues. This clone was counted only a few times. The antigen is not known. Relative to the germline gene, one junction end is altered; a read error may explain this. Study conclusions and caveats: Normal skin's resident alphabeta T cells are also sequenced in scalp samples. Scalp lesions, especially in alopecia totalis/universalis, had higher clonality than normal scalp.

In each case, RNA was isolated and then reverse transcribed into cDNA as the sequencing template. Measured with immunoSEQ multiplex PCR; TCRdb has only the in-frame clones, and not every one. The repertoire includes about 97,000 clones, roughly two fifths of them detected once, and about 1.5% sits in the top ten. The source material was CD4+ T cells sorted from blood. J is TRBJ2-7 and V is TRBV29-1; D possibly corresponds to TRBD2 (5 bases). The receptor's source is a human donor with alopecia areata. The CDR3 DNA reads as TGCAGCGTTAAAGAGGGTATAGGGCCAACCTACGAGCAGTACTTC. It encodes CSVKEGIGPTYEQYF.